The text below deals with one T cell receptor beta chain. Its specificity is unknown. Trimming pared 2 bases from V and 8 bases from J, leaving 10 bases between. CDR3 length equals 13 residues. The V gene's germline CDR1 is SGHTA and CDR2 FQGTGA. Quantitative 5'-RACE with molecular barcodes was used to make the TCR beta libraries. From the 5' RACE reads, TCRdb called clonotypes with MiXCR, one entry per CDR3 protein. The sample yields 220,000 or so distinct CDR3 sequences, about 17% seen once. These data are taken from a study of CD8 T cells in ankylosing spondylitis. General observations from the study: Some of these motif variants have turned up before, in reports on reactive arthritis synovial fluid and blood. About eight highly homologous variants made up a TCR beta motif that seemed to typify ankylosing spondylitis blood. Clones linked with disease were CD8+ and fairly uncommon in the peripheral blood. In ankylosing spondylitis patients, matched synovial fluid reportedly showed significant enrichment of disease-linked clones.

The sequence was obtained from a male donor with ankylosing spondylitis. V is TRBV7-3 and J is TRBJ2-1; a possible D gene is TRBD2 (6 bases). Sequencing was performed on blood, either unsorted or a sorted T cell fraction (not recorded which). In DNA form, the CDR3 reads TGTGCCAGCAGCTTAGTGTGGGGGGATGAGCAGTTCTTC. Its translation: CASSLVWGDEQFF. Full variable domain (outside the CDR3, taken from reference TRBV7-3 and TRBJ2-1): GAGVSQTPSNKVTEKGKYVELRCDPISGHTALYWYRQSLGQGPEFLIYFQGTGAADDSGLPNDRFFAVRPEGSVSTLKIQRTERGDSAVYLCASSLVWGDEQFFGPGTRLTVL.